This TCR beta chain was sequenced in a study of CD8+ T cells in alopecia areata. On the study more broadly: Treated patients took oral tofacitinib at 5 to 10 mg twice daily.

Concerning this clone itself: Antigen unknown.

Whole-study results and caveats: Normal skin contains resident alphabeta T cells, and these are also sequenced in scalp samples.

Investigators isolated RNA and reverse transcribed it into cDNA to act as the sequencing template. The method was immunoSEQ multiplex PCR; TCRdb's version includes in-frame clones alone and lacks a portion of them. The table has approximately 90,000 clones, about 71% seen once; the top ten hold about 18%. The treatment was: oral pan-JAK inhibitor, 5-10 mg twice daily. Both peripheral blood and punch biopsies of lesional scalp skin were obtained from patients who had alopecia areata. With 0 bases clipped from V and 3 bases from J, the junction kept 3 bases outside the gene matches. This CDR3 region has 14 residues. CDR1 is GTSNPN and CDR2 is SVGIG in the germline V gene (reference sequence).

This clonotype was obtained from a human donor with alopecia areata. This chain uses TRBV30 with TRBJ2-7; 9 bases fit TRBD2. The sample consisted of CD8+ T cells sorted from blood, taken at roughly week 45, from a patient treated with tofacitinib. The CDR3 reads CAWSVGAGGYEQYF. In DNA, the CDR3 is TGTGCCTGGAGTGTGGGAGCGGGGGGCTACGAGCAGTACTTC.